This T cell receptor beta chain was documented in a study of CD8+CD57+ T cells in acquired aplastic anemia. As for the study in general: Mean DNA quantity obtained from sorted CD4+ and CD8+ cells was 2.5 to 4 ug.

About this clonotype itself: Its antigen is unidentified.

This CDR3 spans 13 amino acids. V trimming: 3 bases; J trimming: 3 bases; junction bases outside the gene matches: 0. CDR1 is SEHNR and CDR2 is FQNEAQ in the germline V gene (reference sequence). Profiling that covered TCR beta VDJ and CDR3 relied on genomic DNA as its template. TCRdb analysed the reads with MiXCR anew, one entry per CDR3 protein. Of about 160,000 distinct CDR3 sequences in the sample, 70% to 80% were seen once. Whoever was chosen for sequencing had shown CD8+CD57+ cell expansion by flow cytometry. Receipt of therapy had not occurred in any patient by the time of blood sampling. The study, taken as a whole, reports: The same twenty-nine CD8+ CDR3 sequences occurred in patients and in controls.

The sequencing input was sorted CD4+, CD8+, or CD8+CD57+ T cells (not recorded which) from PBMCs. The rearrangement uses TRBV7-9 and TRBJ1-2; 8 bases are a match to TRBD1. The clonotype was recovered from a human donor with aplastic anemia. CDR3 sequence: CASSLGQDYGYTF. CDR3 sequence (DNA): TGTGCCAGCAGCTTGGGACAGGACTATGGCTACACCTTC.